Shown below are 21 T cell receptor beta chains from a single sample sequenced in a study of T cell responses to AZD1222 COVID-19 vaccine. The assay was immunoSEQ multiplex PCR, and TCRdb's table has in-frame clones only and misses some. This table has about 150,000 clones, around nine tenths appearing once. Specimen: peripheral blood, collected on day 0 of AZD1222 vaccination. The source of these receptors is an adult in good health.

The chain links TRBV7-3 to TRBJ2-1; 11 positions agree with TRBD2. Trimming took 5 bases from V and 8 from J; bases not matched to a gene: 11. The germline V gene has CDR1 SGHTA and CDR2 FQGTGA. The CDR3 is made up of 16 amino acids. The CDR3 sequence is CASSPLGLAGNDEQFF. The CDR3 nucleotides are TGTGCCAGCAGCCCCCTCGGACTAGCGGGCAACGATGAGCAGTTCTTC.

The genes are TRBV10-3 and TRBJ2-2; a weak D match, TRBD2 (6 bases). The V and J ends lost 10 bases and 8 bases respectively, with 17 bases between them. The CDR3 contains 13 residues. Per the germline V gene, CDR1 is ENHRY and CDR2 is SYGVKD. This CDR3 reads CANRRAGGGELFF. In DNA, the CDR3 is TGTGCCAACAGGAGGGCAGGTGGGGGGGAGCTGTTTTTT.

V usage is TRBV29-1 and J usage is TRBJ2-1; 13 positions agree with TRBD2. V trimming: 6 bases; J trimming: 5 bases; junction bases outside the gene matches: 19. Germline CDR1 reads SQVTM; CDR2 reads ANQGSEA. The CDR3 is made up of 19 amino acids. DNA of the CDR3: TGCAGCGTGACAATCCCTGGACTAGCGGGAGTATTGAACCACAATGAGCAGTTCTTC. Protein sequence: CSVTIPGLAGVLNHNEQFF.

This chain joins TRBV3-1 (or the pseudogene TRBV3-2) and TRBJ1-2; 9 positions match TRBD1. This CDR3 comprises 15 residues. V was pared by 4 bases and J by 4 bases, with 7 bases of the junction left unmatched. Germline V gene lookup returns CDR1 LGHDT and CDR2 YNNKEL (reference sequence). The CDR3 DNA follows: TGTGCCAGCAGCCCACAGGGGGCGGTTGGCTATGGCTACACCTTC. This encodes CASSPQGAVGYGYTF.

The chain recombines TRBV28 with TRBJ2-1; the D gene is possibly TRBD1 (5 bases). With 5 bases removed from V and 4 bases from J, the gap between germline ends came to 18 bases. The CDR3 length is 16 residues. CDR1 is MDHEN and CDR2 is SYDVKM in the germline V gene. The CDR3 coding sequence is TGTGCCAGCAGTCCCTATCCAGGGTCCCAATACAATGAGCAGTTCTTC. Protein: CASSPYPGSQYNEQFF. The full variable domain, in which reference TRBV28 and TRBJ2-1 provide the parts outside the CDR3, is DVKVTQSSRYLVKRTGEKVFLECVQDMDHENMFWYRQDPGLGLRLIYFSYDVKMKEKGDIPEGYSVSREKKERFSLILESASTNQTSMYLCASSPYPGSQYNEQFFGPGTRLTVL.

The rearrangement joins TRBV28 to TRBJ2-7; maybe TRBD2 (6 bases). This CDR3 spans 18 amino acids. Germline lookup yields CDR1 MDHEN and CDR2 SYDVKM. Trimming took 4 bases from V and 1 from J, leaving 23 bases between them. The CDR3 DNA follows: TGTGCCAGCAGTTACACAAAGAGGAGGGCCGAAAAGTCCTACGAGCAGTACTTC. This gives the protein CASSYTKRRAEKSYEQYF.

V is TRBV24-1 and J is TRBJ2-7; D may correspond to TRBD1 or TRBD2 (5 bases each). CDR3 length: 14 residues. Germline lookup yields CDR1 KGHDR and CDR2 SFDVKD. V was cut by 4 bases and J by 2 bases, with 11 bases left in between. CDR3 loop: CATSDRDEAYEQYF. CDR3 coding DNA: TGTGCCACCAGTGACCGGGACGAGGCCTACGAGCAGTACTTC.

The chain uses TRBV11-2 and TRBJ2-1, with D possibly called TRBD1 or TRBD2 (6 bases each). V lost 1 base and J lost 9, with 13 bases in between. CDR1 is SGHAT and CDR2 is FQNNGV in the germline V gene. The CDR3 consists of 14 residues. This chain's CDR3 is CASSLVLRGVEQFF. DNA of the CDR3: TGTGCCAGCAGCTTAGTACTTAGGGGGGTTGAGCAGTTCTTC. Variable domain in full (rest from reference TRBV11-2 and TRBJ2-1): EAGVAQSPRYKIIEKRQSVAFWCNPISGHATLYWYQQILGQGPKLLIQFQNNGVVDDSQLPKDRFSAERLKGVDSTLKIQPAKLEDSAVYLCASSLVLRGVEQFFGPGTRLTVL.

V gene TRBV5-6 combines with J gene TRBJ1-1; D is perhaps TRBD1 (5 bases). This CDR3 is built from 15 residues. Germline CDR1 is SGHDT and CDR2 is YYEEEE. V dropped 2 bases and J dropped 1 base, with 12 bases sitting between them. CDR3 bases: TGTGCCAGCAGCTTTCCGGGGCCCTCGAACACTGAAGCTTTCTTT. Its translation is CASSFPGPSNTEAFF.

The chain joins TRBV27 to TRBJ2-1, with 8 nucleotides matching TRBD2. J was trimmed by 15 bases and V by 0 bases; bases with no gene match: 10. Germline V lookup: CDR1 MNHEY, CDR2 SMNVEV (reference sequence). The CDR3 runs 14 residues. CDR3 bases: TGTGCCAGCAGTTTATCTGGACTAGCTGGAAAGCCGTTCTTC. Protein product: CASSLSGLAGKPFF.

The chain combines TRBV7-3 with TRBJ2-1; 8 bases agree with TRBD2. The CDR3 length is 15 residues. V was pared by 5 bases and J by 6 bases, with 9 bases of the junction left unmatched. CDR1 SGHTA and CDR2 FQGTGA come from the germline V gene. The CDR3 bases are TGTGCCAGCAGCCCCCGGAATAGCGGGATCAATGAGCAGTTCTTC. Protein product: CASSPRNSGINEQFF.

The chain is built from TRBV5-4 and TRBJ1-2; D not certain. The V and J ends lost 0 bases and 6 bases respectively, with 18 bases between them. This CDR3 has 16 amino acids. Germline V gene sequence: CDR1 SGHNT, CDR2 YYREEE (reference sequence). CDR3 loop: CASSLDGPGSLDGYTF. The CDR3 DNA reads as TGTGCCAGCAGCTTGGACGGGCCAGGCTCTTTGGATGGCTACACCTTC.

In this sample, this clone turned up once. V gene TRBV24-1 combines with J gene TRBJ2-7; TRBD2 matches at 10 bases. There are 12 residues in the CDR3. V lost 10 bases to trimming and J lost 5 bases; unmatched junction nucleotides: 4. Germline V gene sequence: CDR1 KGHDR, CDR2 SFDVKD. The CDR3 region is CATSAGGNEQYF. In DNA form, the CDR3 reads TGTGCCACTTCAGCGGGAGGGAACGAGCAGTACTTC.

This chain connects TRBV30 to TRBJ1-1; D may be TRBD1 (6 bases). CDR3 size: 14 residues. V lost 3 bases, J lost 7 bases, and 18 bases lay in between. Germline V gene lookup returns CDR1 GTSNPN and CDR2 SVGIG (reference sequence). The CDR3: CAWRVQGGVVEAFF. The DNA of the CDR3 is TGTGCCTGGAGGGTACAGGGAGGAGTGGTTGAAGCTTTCTTT.

The genes are TRBV28 and TRBJ2-2, with 8 bases lining up with TRBD2. The J segment lost 3 bases and the V segment lost 6 bases, leaving 9 bases of the junction unmatched. CDR3 length equals 16 residues. Germline lookup yields CDR1 MDHEN and CDR2 SYDVKM. The DNA for the CDR3 is TGTGCCAGCAGAAAAACTAGCGGAGCCTACACCGGGGAGCTGTTTTTT. Its translation: CASRKTSGAYTGELFF. The full variable domain, its missing parts supplied by reference TRBV28 and TRBJ2-2, is DVKVTQSSRYLVKRTGEKVFLECVQDMDHENMFWYRQDPGLGLRLIYFSYDVKMKEKGDIPEGYSVSREKKERFSLILESASTNQTSMYLCASRKTSGAYTGELFFGEGSRLTVL.

The chain combines TRBV11-1 with TRBJ2-4; 10 bases fit TRBD1. Germline lookup yields CDR1 SGHAT and CDR2 FQDESV (reference sequence). This CDR3 is 16 amino acids long. Trimming at V came to 5 bases and at J to 1 base, leaving 5 bases not matched to a gene. CDR3 DNA: TGTGCCAGCAGCAAAGACAGGGGGCTGGCCAAAAACATTCAGTACTTC. Translated, it gives CASSKDRGLAKNIQYF.

The CDR3 DNA sequence: TGTGCCAGCAGCCGGGGTTACAATGAGCAGTTCTTC. Encoded protein: CASSRGYNEQFF. V and J are TRBV28 and TRBJ2-1; a possible D gene is TRBD2 (5 bases). Germline CDR1 reads MDHEN; CDR2 reads SYDVKM. CDR3 length: 12 residues. The V and J ends lost 6 bases and 4 bases respectively, with 7 bases between them.

This chain connects TRBV18 to TRBJ2-3, with TRBD2 as a possible D gene (6 bases). The length of the CDR3 is 16 residues. The V end was cut by 2 bases, the J end by 0 bases, with 12 bases between. Germline assignment: CDR1 KGHSH and CDR2 LQKENI. CDR3 sequence (DNA): TGTGCCAGCTCACCAGTCGGAGGGTCTAGCACAGATACGCAGTATTTT. This encodes CASSPVGGSSTDTQYF.

The chain is built from TRBV13 and TRBJ2-1, with TRBD2 identical over 12 bases. The CDR3 contains 15 residues. Per germline, CDR1 PRHDT and CDR2 FYEKMQ (reference sequence). Trimming removed 1 base from V and 6 bases from J; junction bases left unmatched: 1. The CDR3 loop is CASSLVTSGSNEQFF. In DNA form, the CDR3 reads TGTGCCAGCAGCTTAGTGACTAGCGGGAGCAATGAGCAGTTCTTC.

The chain combines TRBV12-3 or TRBV12-4 with TRBJ2-5; unclear D gene. Between the trimmed V and J ends, which lost 7 bases and 2 bases, there was a span of 11 bases. The CDR3 extends over 13 amino acids. The CDR3 protein is CASTMTRQETQYF. The DNA for the CDR3 is TGTGCCAGCACGATGACACGACAAGAGACCCAGTACTTC.

The rearrangement links TRBV5-4 to TRBJ1-1; possibly TRBD1 for D (5 bases). V gave up 4 bases and J gave up 1 base, with 14 bases separating them. Germline CDR1 is SGHNT and CDR2 is YYREEE (reference sequence). This CDR3 is built from 15 residues. In DNA form, the CDR3 reads TGTGCCAGCAGCCCGCTCAGGGACCCGAACACTGAAGCTTTCTTT. Encoded protein: CASSPLRDPNTEAFF. Full variable domain (rest looked up from reference TRBV5-4 and TRBJ1-1): ETGVTQSPTHLIKTRGQQVTLRCSSQSGHNTVSWYQQALGQGPQFIFQYYREEENGRGNFPPRFSGLQFPNYSSELNVNALELDDSALYLCASSPLRDPNTEAFFGQGTRLTVV.